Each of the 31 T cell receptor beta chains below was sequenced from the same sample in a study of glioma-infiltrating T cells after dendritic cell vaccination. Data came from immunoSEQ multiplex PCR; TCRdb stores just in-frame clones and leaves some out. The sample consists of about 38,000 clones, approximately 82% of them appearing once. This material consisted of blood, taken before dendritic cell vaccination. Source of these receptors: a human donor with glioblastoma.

CDR3 in DNA: TGTGCCTCCCGGGGGGGGAGAGGTTTTCGCTACACCTTC. It specifies CASRGGRGFRYTF. The chain employs TRBV30 and TRBJ1-2; a possible D gene is TRBD1 (5 bases). V lost 7 bases and J 9 bases, leaving 21 bases between the germline ends. Germline CDR1 reads GTSNPN; CDR2 reads SVGIG (reference sequence). This CDR3 spans 13 amino acids.

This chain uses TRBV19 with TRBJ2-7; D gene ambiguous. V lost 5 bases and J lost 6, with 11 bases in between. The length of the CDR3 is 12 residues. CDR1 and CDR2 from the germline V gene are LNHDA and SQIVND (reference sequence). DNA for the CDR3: TGTGCCAGTAGTTATGAGGTTGGCGAGCAGTACTTC. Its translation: CASSYEVGEQYF.

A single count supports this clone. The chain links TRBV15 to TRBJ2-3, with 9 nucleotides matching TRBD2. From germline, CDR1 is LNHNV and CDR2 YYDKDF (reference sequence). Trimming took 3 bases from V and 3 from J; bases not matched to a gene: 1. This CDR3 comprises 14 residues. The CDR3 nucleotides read TGTGCCACCAGCAGGCTAGCGGGGACAGATACGCAGTATTTT. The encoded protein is CATSRLAGTDTQYF.

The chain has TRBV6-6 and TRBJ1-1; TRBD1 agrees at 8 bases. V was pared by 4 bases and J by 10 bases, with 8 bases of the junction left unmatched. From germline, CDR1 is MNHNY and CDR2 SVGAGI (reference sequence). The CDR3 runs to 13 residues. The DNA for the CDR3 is TGTGCCAGCAGTTCCATAGGACAGGGAGGAGCTTTCTTT. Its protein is CASSSIGQGGAFF.

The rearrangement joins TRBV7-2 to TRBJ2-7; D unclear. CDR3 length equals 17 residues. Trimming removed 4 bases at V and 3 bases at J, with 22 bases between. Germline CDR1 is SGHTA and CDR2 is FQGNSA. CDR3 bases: TGTGCCAGCAGCTCCAATGGGCAAATCACCATAGGCTACGAGCAGTACTTC. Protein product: CASSSNGQITIGYEQYF.

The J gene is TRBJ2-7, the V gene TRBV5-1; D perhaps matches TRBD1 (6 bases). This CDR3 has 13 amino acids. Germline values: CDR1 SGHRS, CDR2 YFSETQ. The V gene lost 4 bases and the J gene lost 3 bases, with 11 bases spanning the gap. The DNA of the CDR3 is TGCGCCAGCAGCATGACAGGTTACTACGAGCAGTACTTC. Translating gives CASSMTGYYEQYF.

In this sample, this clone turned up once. The DNA for the CDR3 is TGTGCCAGCAGCGGGACAGGGACTTGGTTTATGGATGGCTACACCTTC. It codes for CASSGTGTWFMDGYTF. The chain uses TRBV9 and TRBJ1-2, with 8 bases matching TRBD1. The CDR3 length is 16 residues. The V gene's germline CDR1 is SGDLS and CDR2 YYNGEE. After removal of 3 bases from V and 6 bases from J, the junction contained 13 bases not matched to a gene.

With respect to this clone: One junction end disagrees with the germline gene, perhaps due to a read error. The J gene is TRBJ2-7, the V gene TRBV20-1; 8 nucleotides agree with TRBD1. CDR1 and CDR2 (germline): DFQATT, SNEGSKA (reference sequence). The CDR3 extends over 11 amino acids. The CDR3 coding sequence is TGCAGCGCTACAGGGGGCTACGAGCAGTACTTC. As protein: CSATGGYEQYF.

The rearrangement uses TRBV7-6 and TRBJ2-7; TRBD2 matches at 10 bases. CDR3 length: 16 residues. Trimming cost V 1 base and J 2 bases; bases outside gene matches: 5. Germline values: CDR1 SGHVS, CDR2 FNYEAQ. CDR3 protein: CASSLVQAGGTYEQYF. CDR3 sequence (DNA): TGTGCCAGCAGCTTAGTTCAAGCGGGGGGGACCTACGAGCAGTACTTC.

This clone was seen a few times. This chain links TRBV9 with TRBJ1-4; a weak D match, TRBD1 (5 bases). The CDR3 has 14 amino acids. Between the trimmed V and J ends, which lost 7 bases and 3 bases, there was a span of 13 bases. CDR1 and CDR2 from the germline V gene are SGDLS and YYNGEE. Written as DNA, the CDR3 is TGTGCCAGCGCCCCGGGAGGGGCTAATGAAAAACTGTTTTTT. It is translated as CASAPGGANEKLFF.

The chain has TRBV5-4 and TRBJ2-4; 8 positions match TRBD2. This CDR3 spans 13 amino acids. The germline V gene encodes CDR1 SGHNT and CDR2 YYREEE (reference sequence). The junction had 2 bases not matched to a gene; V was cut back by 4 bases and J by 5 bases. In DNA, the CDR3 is TGTGCCAGCAGCCCCGGGGGGGAAAACATTCAGTACTTC. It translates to CASSPGGENIQYF. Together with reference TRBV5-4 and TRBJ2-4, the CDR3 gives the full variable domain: ETGVTQSPTHLIKTRGQQVTLRCSSQSGHNTVSWYQQALGQGPQFIFQYYREEENGRGNFPPRFSGLQFPNYSSELNVNALELDDSALYLCASSPGGENIQYFGAGTRLSVL.

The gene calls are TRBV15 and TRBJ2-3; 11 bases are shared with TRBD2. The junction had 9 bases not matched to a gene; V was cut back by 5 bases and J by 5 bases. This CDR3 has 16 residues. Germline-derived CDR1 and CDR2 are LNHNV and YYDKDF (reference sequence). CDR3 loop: CATSGYSGGAGDTQYF. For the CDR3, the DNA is TGTGCCACCAGCGGTTATAGCGGGGGGGCCGGAGATACGCAGTATTTT.

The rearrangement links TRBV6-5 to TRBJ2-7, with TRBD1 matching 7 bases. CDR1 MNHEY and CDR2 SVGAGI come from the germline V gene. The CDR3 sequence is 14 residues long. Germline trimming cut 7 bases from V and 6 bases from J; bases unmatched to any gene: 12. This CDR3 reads CASTTGAEGAEQYF. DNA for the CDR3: TGTGCCAGCACGACAGGCGCCGAGGGGGCCGAGCAGTACTTC.

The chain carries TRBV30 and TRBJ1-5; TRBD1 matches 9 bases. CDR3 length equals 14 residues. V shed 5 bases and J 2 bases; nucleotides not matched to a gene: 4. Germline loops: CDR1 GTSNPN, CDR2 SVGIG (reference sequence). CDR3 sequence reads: CAWGHRGRNQPQHF. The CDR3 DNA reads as TGTGCCTGGGGCCACAGGGGGCGCAATCAGCCCCAGCATTTT.

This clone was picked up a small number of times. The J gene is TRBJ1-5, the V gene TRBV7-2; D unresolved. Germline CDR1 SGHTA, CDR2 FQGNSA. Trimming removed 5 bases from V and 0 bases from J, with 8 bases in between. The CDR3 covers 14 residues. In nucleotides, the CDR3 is TGTGCCAGCAGCGAGTACGATAGCAATCAGCCCCAGCATTTT. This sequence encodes CASSEYDSNQPQHF.

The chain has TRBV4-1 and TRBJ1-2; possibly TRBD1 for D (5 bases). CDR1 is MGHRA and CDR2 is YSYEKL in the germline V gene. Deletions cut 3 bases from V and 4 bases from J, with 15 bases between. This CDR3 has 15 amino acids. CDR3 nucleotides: TGCGCCAGCAGCCACCCCCCAAAGGGGCTCTATGGCTACACCTTC. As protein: CASSHPPKGLYGYTF.

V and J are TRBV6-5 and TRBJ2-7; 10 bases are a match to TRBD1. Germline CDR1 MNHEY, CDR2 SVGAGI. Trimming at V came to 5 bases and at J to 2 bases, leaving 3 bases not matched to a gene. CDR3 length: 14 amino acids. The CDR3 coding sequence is TGTGCCAGCAGTCAGGACAGGGGGACCTACGAGCAGTACTTC. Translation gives CASSQDRGTYEQYF.

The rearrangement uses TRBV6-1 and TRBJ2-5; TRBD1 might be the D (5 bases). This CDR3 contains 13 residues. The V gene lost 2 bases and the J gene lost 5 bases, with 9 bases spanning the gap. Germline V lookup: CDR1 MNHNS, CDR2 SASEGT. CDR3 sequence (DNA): TGTGCCAGCAGTGAATCAGGGCGGGAGACCCAGTACTTC. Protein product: CASSESGRETQYF.

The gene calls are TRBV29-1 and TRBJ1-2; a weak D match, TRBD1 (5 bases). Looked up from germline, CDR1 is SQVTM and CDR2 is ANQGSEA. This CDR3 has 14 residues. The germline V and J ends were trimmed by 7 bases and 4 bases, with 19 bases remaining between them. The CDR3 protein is CSAGLGGPVYGYTF. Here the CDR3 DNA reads TGCAGCGCTGGGTTGGGGGGTCCGGTCTATGGCTACACCTTC.

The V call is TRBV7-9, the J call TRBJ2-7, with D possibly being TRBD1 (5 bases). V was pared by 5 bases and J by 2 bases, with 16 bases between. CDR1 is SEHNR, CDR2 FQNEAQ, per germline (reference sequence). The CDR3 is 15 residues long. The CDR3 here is CASSIYDSSTYEQYF. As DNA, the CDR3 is TGTGCCAGCAGCATATACGACAGTTCCACCTACGAGCAGTACTTC.

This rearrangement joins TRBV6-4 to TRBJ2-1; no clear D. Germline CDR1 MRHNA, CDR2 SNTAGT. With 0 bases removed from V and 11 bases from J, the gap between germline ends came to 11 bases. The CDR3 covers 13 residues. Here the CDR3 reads CASSDSGVSKQFF. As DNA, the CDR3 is TGTGCCAGCAGTGACTCGGGCGTGTCTAAGCAGTTCTTC.

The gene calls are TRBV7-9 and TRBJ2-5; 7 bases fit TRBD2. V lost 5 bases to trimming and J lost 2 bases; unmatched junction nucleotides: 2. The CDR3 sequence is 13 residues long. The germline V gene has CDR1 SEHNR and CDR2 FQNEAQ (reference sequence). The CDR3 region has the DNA TGTGCCAGCAGCACGGGACTACAAGAGACCCAGTACTTC. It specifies CASSTGLQETQYF.

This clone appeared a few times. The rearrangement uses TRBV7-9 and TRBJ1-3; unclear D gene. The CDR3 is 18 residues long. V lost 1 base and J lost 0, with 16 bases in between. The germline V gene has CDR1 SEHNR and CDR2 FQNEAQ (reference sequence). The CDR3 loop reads CASSLEVYYRSSGNTIYF. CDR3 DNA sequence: TGTGCCAGCAGCTTAGAGGTCTATTATAGGAGCTCTGGAAACACCATATATTTT. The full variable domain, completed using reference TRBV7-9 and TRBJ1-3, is DTGVSQNPRHKITKRGQNVTFRCDPISEHNRLYWYRQTLGQGPEFLTYFQNEAQLEKSRLLSDRFSAERPKGSFSTLEIQRTEQGDSAMYLCASSLEVYYRSSGNTIYFGEGSWLTVV.

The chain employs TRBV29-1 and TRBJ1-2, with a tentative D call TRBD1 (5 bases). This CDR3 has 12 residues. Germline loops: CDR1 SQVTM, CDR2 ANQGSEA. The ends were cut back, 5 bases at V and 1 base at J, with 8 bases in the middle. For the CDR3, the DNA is TGCAGCGTTTCCGGGGGTAACTATGGCTACACCTTC. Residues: CSVSGGNYGYTF.

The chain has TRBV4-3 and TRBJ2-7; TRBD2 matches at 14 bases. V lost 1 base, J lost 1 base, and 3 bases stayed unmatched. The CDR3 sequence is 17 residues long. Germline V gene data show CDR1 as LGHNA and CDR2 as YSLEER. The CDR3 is CASSQGTSGGQSYEQYF. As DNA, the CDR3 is TGCGCCAGCAGCCAAGGGACTAGCGGGGGGCAATCCTACGAGCAGTACTTC.

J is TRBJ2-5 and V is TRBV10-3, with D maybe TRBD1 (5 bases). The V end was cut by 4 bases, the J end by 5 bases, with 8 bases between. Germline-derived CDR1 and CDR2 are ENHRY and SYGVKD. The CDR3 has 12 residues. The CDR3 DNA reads TGTGCCATCAGTGCAGGGCCCGAGACCCAGTACTTC. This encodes CAISAGPETQYF.

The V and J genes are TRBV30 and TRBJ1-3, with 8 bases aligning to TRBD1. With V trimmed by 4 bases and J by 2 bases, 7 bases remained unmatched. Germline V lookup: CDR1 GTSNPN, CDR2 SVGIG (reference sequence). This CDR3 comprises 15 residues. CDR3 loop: CAWTSMTGAGNTIYF. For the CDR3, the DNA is TGTGCCTGGACTTCAATGACAGGGGCTGGAAACACCATATATTTT.

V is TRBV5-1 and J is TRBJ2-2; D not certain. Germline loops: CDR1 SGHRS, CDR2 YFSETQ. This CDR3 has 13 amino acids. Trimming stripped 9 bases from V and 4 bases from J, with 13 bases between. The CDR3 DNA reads TGCGCCATCTTCCGGCGGAGCACCGGGGAGCTGTTTTTT. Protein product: CAIFRRSTGELFF.

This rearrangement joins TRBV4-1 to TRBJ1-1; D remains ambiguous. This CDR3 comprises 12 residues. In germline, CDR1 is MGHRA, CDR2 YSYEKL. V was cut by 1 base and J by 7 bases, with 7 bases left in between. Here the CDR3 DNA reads TGCGCCAGCAGCCAAGGAGCGAGTGAAGCTTTCTTT. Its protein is CASSQGASEAFF.

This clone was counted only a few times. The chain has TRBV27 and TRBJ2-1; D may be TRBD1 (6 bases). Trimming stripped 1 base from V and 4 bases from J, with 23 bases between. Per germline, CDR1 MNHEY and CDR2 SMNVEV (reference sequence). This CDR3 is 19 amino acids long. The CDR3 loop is CASSLYSAFEQGTYNEQFF. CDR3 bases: TGTGCCAGCAGTTTATATTCCGCCTTTGAACAGGGAACTTACAATGAGCAGTTCTTC.

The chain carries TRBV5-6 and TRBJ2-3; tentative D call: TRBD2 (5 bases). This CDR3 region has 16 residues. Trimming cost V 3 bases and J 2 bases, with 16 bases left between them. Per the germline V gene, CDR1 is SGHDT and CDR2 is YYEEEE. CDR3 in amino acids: CASSSFYTGNTDTQYF. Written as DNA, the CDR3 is TGTGCCAGCAGCTCTTTTTATACCGGGAACACAGATACGCAGTATTTT.